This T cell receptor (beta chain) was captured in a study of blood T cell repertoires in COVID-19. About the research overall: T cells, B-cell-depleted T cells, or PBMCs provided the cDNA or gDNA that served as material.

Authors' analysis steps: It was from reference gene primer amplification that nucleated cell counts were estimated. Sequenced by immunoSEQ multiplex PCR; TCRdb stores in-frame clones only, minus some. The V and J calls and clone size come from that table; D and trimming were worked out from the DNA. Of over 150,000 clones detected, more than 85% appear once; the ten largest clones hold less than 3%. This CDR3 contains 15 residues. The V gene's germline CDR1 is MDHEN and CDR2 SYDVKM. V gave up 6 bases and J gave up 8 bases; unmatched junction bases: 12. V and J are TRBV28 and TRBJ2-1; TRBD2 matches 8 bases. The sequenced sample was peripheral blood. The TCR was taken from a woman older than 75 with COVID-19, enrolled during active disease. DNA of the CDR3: TGTGCCAGCAGCTACGAGGCTAATAGCGGGGATGAGCAGTTCTTC. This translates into CASSYEANSGDEQFF.